The rows below give T cell receptor beta chains drawn from one sample of a study of T cell responses to AZD1222 COVID-19 vaccine. Sequencing was performed with immunoSEQ multiplex PCR; in TCRdb, only in-frame clones are kept and a portion is missing. The top ten hold over 1.2% of the sample, which has 150,000 to 160,000 clones, 90% to 95% seen once. The input for sequencing was peripheral blood, taken 28 days after the second AZD1222 dose. These receptors originate from an adult who received the AZD1222 COVID-19 vaccine. CDR3s include the opening cysteine and the closing phenylalanine or tryptophan. Each record gives: V gene, J gene, D gene, clone size, CDR3 DNA, CDR3 protein. D genes are given only for firm matches. Where a row states a size, it is once, few, many or the class of an expanded clone; other rows omit it.

TRBV27,TRBJ1-6,TRBD1,once,TGTGCCAGCAAGATGGGACAGGGTAATTCACCCCTCCACTTT,CASKMGQGNSPLHF
TRBV27,TRBJ1-1,TRBD1,-,TGTGCCAGTCAGGGGGCGACGTATCGGAGCAGTGAAGCTTTCTTT,CASQGATYRSSEAFF
TRBV6-5,TRBJ1-3,-,-,TGTGCCAGCAGTTACGGGGCTAGGTCGGACACCATATATTTT,CASSYGARSDTIYF
TRBV5-5,TRBJ2-7,-,-,TGTGCCAGCAGCTTGGAAGAGGTATCCTACGAGCAGTACTTC,CASSLEEVSYEQYF
TRBV28,TRBJ2-5,-,-,TGTGCCAGCAGTTATCTCGGGAAGGGAGGTGAGACCCAGTACTTC,CASSYLGKGGETQYF
TRBV5-1,TRBJ1-3,-,-,TGCGCCAGCAGCTTGGCGGCCAGCCCGGAGGACACCATATATTTT,CASSLAASPEDTIYF
TRBV6-5,TRBJ1-5,-,-,TGTGCCAGCAGTCCGCAGGGTGGTCAGCCCCAGCATTTT,CASSPQGGQPQHF
TRBV12-3/TRBV12-4,TRBJ2-7,-,-,TGTGCCAGCAGTCATAGCTCCTACGAGCAGTACTTC,CASSHSSYEQYF
TRBV3-1/TRBV3-2,TRBJ1-1,-,-,TGTGCCAGCAGAGACCGGGGCCCTAACACTGAAGCTTTCTTT,CASRDRGPNTEAFF
TRBV3-1/TRBV3-2,TRBJ1-4,TRBD1,-,TGTGCCAGCAGCCGAGGACAGGGGGCGGAAAAACTGTTTTTT,CASSRGQGAEKLFF
TRBV5-1,TRBJ2-1,-,-,TGCGCCAGCAGGCGGGTGGAAGGTGAGCAGTTCTTC,CASRRVEGEQFF
TRBV11-2,TRBJ2-7,-,-,TGTGCCAGCAGCCCAATCGCCGGGACCTACGAGCAGTACTTC,CASSPIAGTYEQYF
TRBV7-9,TRBJ1-1,-,once,TGTGCCAGCAGGGACCCCACAGGGCCGGGAGACACTGAAGCTTTCTTT,CASRDPTGPGDTEAFF
TRBV15,TRBJ2-1,-,-,TGTGCCACCAGCAGAGTAAGGACTACCGGGGGTCATGAGCAGTTCTTC,CATSRVRTTGGHEQFF
TRBV19,TRBJ1-1,-,-,TGTGCCAGTATGAAGGGACTGGGGAACACTGAAGCTTTCTTT,CASMKGLGNTEAFF
TRBV7-9,TRBJ1-1,-,-,TGTGCCAGCAGCCCGGGGAATACAGGGCTGAACACTGAAGCTTTCTTT,CASSPGNTGLNTEAFF
TRBV25-1,TRBJ1-4,-,few,TGTGCCAGCAGGGGAACAGCTAATGAAAAACTGTTTTTT,CASRGTANEKLFF
TRBV6-5,TRBJ1-1,-,-,TGTGCCAGCAGGCCCCGGGGACGGATTAACACTGAAGCTTTCTTT,CASRPRGRINTEAFF
TRBV14,TRBJ2-4,-,-,TGTGCCAGCAGCCCCTCTTGGCGGGTATTAGCCAAAAACATTCAGTACTTC,CASSPSWRVLAKNIQYF
TRBV7-8,TRBJ2-2,TRBD2,-,TGTGCCAGCAGCTTACCAAGCGGGGGCACCGGGGAGCTGTTTTTT,CASSLPSGGTGELFF